These 23 T cell receptor beta chains were sequenced from one sample in a study of cytomegalovirus exposure and HLA in healthy donors. PCR used 60 Vbeta primers and 13 Jbeta primers. Using immunoSEQ multiplex PCR, the repertoire was profiled, and TCRdb retains in-frame clones only, with some absent. The table includes about 200,000 clones, 65% to 90% detected once. The sample comprised PBMCs. Receptors were obtained from a woman aged 50 to 60 in good health and CMV-seronegative.

This clone was detected only once. V usage is TRBV13 and J usage is TRBJ2-1; 8 bases are shared with TRBD1. V was pared by 6 bases and J by 12 bases, with 16 bases of the junction left unmatched. The CDR3 spans 15 residues. Germline V CDR1 and CDR2: PRHDT, FYEKMQ (reference sequence). In DNA, the CDR3 is TGTGCCAGCAGTGCAGGGGGCCTGTTTTTCGGGGGGCAGTTCTTC. It yields the protein CASSAGGLFFGGQFF.

The chain employs TRBV7-2 and TRBJ2-7; 7 nucleotides align to TRBD1. V lost 5 bases and J lost 4; bases outside the gene matches: 5. Per the germline V gene, CDR1 is SGHTA and CDR2 is FQGNSA. The CDR3 spans 13 residues. The CDR3 DNA reads as TGTGCCAGCAGCCGGACAGGAAAATACGAGCAGTACTTC. It specifies CASSRTGKYEQYF.

This chain links TRBV7-2 with TRBJ2-7; TRBD2 matches at 9 bases. Germline values: CDR1 SGHTA, CDR2 FQGNSA. This CDR3 has 14 residues. J gave up 0 bases and V 4 bases, and 1 base lay outside the gene matches. CDR3 protein: CASSSSGDSYEQYF. CDR3 nucleotides: TGTGCCAGCAGCTCTAGCGGGGACTCCTACGAGCAGTACTTC.

The chain carries TRBV6-1 and TRBJ2-7; maybe TRBD2 (6 bases). Germline CDR1 MNHNS, CDR2 SASEGT. The CDR3 sequence is 14 residues long. V was trimmed by 6 bases and J by 5 bases, leaving 17 bases between them. The CDR3 region is CASREGPFPDEQYF. CDR3 nucleotides: TGTGCCAGCAGGGAGGGGCCCTTCCCGGACGAGCAGTACTTC.

This chain joins TRBV5-5 and TRBJ2-3; 10 bases map to TRBD2. Trimming cost V 1 base and J 4 bases; bases outside gene matches: 3. CDR3 length: 15 amino acids. From germline, CDR1 is SGHKS and CDR2 YYEKEE (reference sequence). Written as DNA, the CDR3 is TGTGCCAGCAGCTTGTCAGCGGGAGGGGCAGATACGCAGTATTTT. It codes for CASSLSAGGADTQYF.

This chain joins TRBV7-9 and TRBJ2-1, with 8 bases that match TRBD2. V was pared by 4 bases and J by 4 bases, with 12 bases of the junction left unmatched. This CDR3 contains 17 residues. Germline V gene lookup returns CDR1 SEHNR and CDR2 FQNEAQ (reference sequence). The chain's CDR3 is CASSYPLGLAPYNEQFF. The CDR3 DNA is TGTGCCAGCAGCTACCCCTTAGGACTAGCCCCTTACAATGAGCAGTTCTTC.

V gene TRBV30 combines with J gene TRBJ1-4; 11 bases align to TRBD1. CDR3 length: 15 amino acids. J gave up 8 bases and V 4 bases, and 9 bases lay outside the gene matches. From germline, CDR1 is GTSNPN and CDR2 SVGIG (reference sequence). Here the CDR3 DNA reads TGTGCCTGGACCGCTCGAGGGACAGGGGGAGAAAAACTGTTTTTT. As protein: CAWTARGTGGEKLFF. The full variable domain, its missing parts supplied by reference TRBV30 and TRBJ1-4, is SQTIHQWPATLVQPVGSPLSLECTVEGTSNPNLYWYRQAAGRGLQLLFYSVGIGQISSEVPQNLSASRPQDRQFILSSKKLLLSDSGFYLCAWTARGTGGEKLFFGSGTQLSVL.

The genes are TRBV7-9 and TRBJ1-4; TRBD1 matches 8 bases. V lost 5 bases to trimming and J lost 6 bases; unmatched junction nucleotides: 8. This CDR3 is 15 amino acids long. The germline CDR1 and CDR2 sequences are SEHNR and FQNEAQ (reference sequence). The CDR3 spells CASSPRDRGDEKLFF. CDR3 nucleotides: TGTGCCAGCAGCCCCCGTGACAGGGGTGATGAAAAACTGTTTTTT. The full variable domain, with the rest looked up from reference TRBV7-9 and TRBJ1-4, is DTGVSQNPRHKITKRGQNVTFRCDPISEHNRLYWYRQTLGQGPEFLTYFQNEAQLEKSRLLSDRFSAERPKGSFSTLEIQRTEQGDSAMYLCASSPRDRGDEKLFFGSGTQLSVL.

The rearrangement uses TRBV11-1 and TRBJ2-5, with 8 bases identical to TRBD1. The J call is in doubt because the DNA end fits TRBJ2-7 better. Germline CDR1 is SGHAT and CDR2 is FQDESV (reference sequence). The CDR3 is 14 amino acids. In DNA form, the CDR3 reads TGTGCCAGCACCCTCGGGACAGGTTCCTACGAGCAGTACTTC. This codes for CASTLGTGSYEQYF.

The CDR3 here is CASSVRGGERAFF. In DNA form, the CDR3 reads TGTGCCAGCAGTGTACGCGGGGGGGAGCGGGCTTTCTTT. The chain links TRBV25-1 to TRBJ1-1; tentative D call: TRBD1 (5 bases). V was cut by 4 bases and J by 11 bases, with 17 bases left in between. From germline, CDR1 is MGHDK and CDR2 SYGVNS. CDR3 size: 13 residues.

The chain uses TRBV6-6 and TRBJ2-7, with 10 bases identical to TRBD1. V dropped 4 bases and J dropped 5; count of bases not matched to a gene: 5. Looked up from germline, CDR1 is MNHNY and CDR2 is SVGAGI (reference sequence). The CDR3 runs 14 residues. Here the CDR3 DNA reads TGTGCCAGCAGTTCTGGACAGGGGGTCGACGAGCAGTACTTC. Its protein is CASSSGQGVDEQYF.

The chain uses TRBV10-3 and TRBJ1-1, with 9 bases aligning to TRBD1. V was pared by 6 bases and J by 0 bases, with 5 bases of the junction left unmatched. Germline V gene data show CDR1 as ENHRY and CDR2 as SYGVKD. CDR3 size: 15 residues. The DNA for the CDR3 is TGTGCCATCAGCCCCGGACAGGGGATGAACACTGAAGCTTTCTTT. Its translation is CAISPGQGMNTEAFF.

This clone has a single count. The chain couples TRBV6-5 to TRBJ2-5; 8 bases are shared with TRBD1. V shed 5 bases, J shed 3 bases, and the junction held 2 bases outside the gene matches. The CDR3 covers 13 residues. Germline V CDR1 and CDR2: MNHEY, SVGAGI. For the CDR3, the DNA is TGTGCCAGCAGTCGGACAGGGAAAGAGACCCAGTACTTC. It encodes CASSRTGKETQYF.

The chain employs TRBV5-1 and TRBJ1-3, with D maybe TRBD1 (6 bases). Trimming took 0 bases from V and 1 from J, leaving 8 bases between them. This CDR3 is built from 15 residues. Germline loops: CDR1 SGHRS, CDR2 YFSETQ. The CDR3 spells CASSLVQGSGNTIYF. CDR3 bases: TGCGCCAGCAGCTTGGTGCAGGGGTCTGGAAACACCATATATTTT.

The chain is built from TRBV9 and TRBJ2-7, with 11 nucleotides matching TRBD2. V lost 2 bases to trimming and J lost 3 bases; unmatched junction nucleotides: 7. The CDR3 has 16 residues. CDR1 is SGDLS and CDR2 is YYNGEE in the germline V gene. The CDR3 sequence is CASSVAGTSGFYEQYF. The CDR3 DNA reads as TGTGCCAGCAGCGTGGCCGGGACTAGCGGATTCTACGAGCAGTACTTC.

CDR3 bases: TGTGCCAGCAGCTCACCGCTTAGCGCAGGGGTGGGAGGCTACACCTTC. Translation gives CASSSPLSAGVGGYTF. The rearrangement links TRBV7-6 to TRBJ1-2; weak D call: TRBD1 (6 bases). CDR3 size: 16 residues. Per the germline V gene, CDR1 is SGHVS and CDR2 is FNYEAQ. Trimming removed 4 bases at V and 8 bases at J, with 23 bases between.

The CDR3 is CASSESMDGGFWETQYF. CDR3 coding DNA: TGCGCCAGCAGCGAGAGCATGGACGGAGGGTTTTGGGAGACCCAGTACTTC. The chain recombines TRBV4-1 with TRBJ2-5; possible D gene TRBD2, 6 bases. V was pared by 5 bases and J by 5 bases, with 24 bases between. The V gene's germline CDR1 is MGHRA and CDR2 YSYEKL. This CDR3 contains 17 residues.

This chain links TRBV14 with TRBJ2-3, with a tentative D call TRBD2 (5 bases). V gave up 0 bases and J gave up 5 bases, with 18 bases separating them. The length of the CDR3 is 17 residues. The germline CDR1 and CDR2 sequences are SGHDN and FVKESK. The DNA for the CDR3 is TGTGCCAGCAGCCAAGAGGTCTTCTCGGGGTTGGGAGATACGCAGTATTTT. Translating gives CASSQEVFSGLGDTQYF.

This chain joins TRBV5-1 and TRBJ2-3, with 8 positions matching TRBD1. The ends lost 3 bases at V and 6 bases at J; junction bases unmatched: 6. The germline V gene encodes CDR1 SGHRS and CDR2 YFSETQ. CDR3 size: 14 residues. In DNA, the CDR3 is TGCGCCAGCAGCTGGGGGACAGGTCAGGATACGCAGTATTTT. Residues: CASSWGTGQDTQYF. Variable domain in full (rest from reference TRBV5-1 and TRBJ2-3): KAGVTQTPRYLIKTRGQQVTLSCSPISGHRSVSWYQQTPGQGLQFLFEYFSETQRNKGNFPGRFSGRQFSNSRSEMNVSTLELGDSALYLCASSWGTGQDTQYFGPGTRLTVL.

This sequence joins TRBV28 and TRBJ2-7; D possibly corresponds to TRBD2 (5 bases). The germline V gene has CDR1 MDHEN and CDR2 SYDVKM. This CDR3 contains 15 residues. Trimming shortened V by 6 bases and J by 3 bases, and 18 bases separated the two germline ends. Written as DNA, the CDR3 is TGTGCCAGCAGGGTAACTAGTACCCTAAACTACGAGCAGTACTTC. Translated: CASRVTSTLNYEQYF. Based on the CDR3 plus reference TRBV28 and TRBJ2-7, the full variable domain is DVKVTQSSRYLVKRTGEKVFLECVQDMDHENMFWYRQDPGLGLRLIYFSYDVKMKEKGDIPEGYSVSREKKERFSLILESASTNQTSMYLCASRVTSTLNYEQYFGPGTRLTVT.

The chain employs TRBV5-4 and TRBJ2-1; a weak D match, TRBD1 (7 bases). This CDR3 spans 16 amino acids. V dropped 0 bases and J dropped 7 bases, with 17 bases sitting between them. Germline V gene sequence: CDR1 SGHNT, CDR2 YYREEE (reference sequence). CDR3 sequence reads: CASSLVSATGRNEQFF. The CDR3 region has the DNA TGTGCCAGCAGCTTGGTATCGGCGACAGGGAGGAATGAGCAGTTCTTC.

This clone was seen only a few times. This chain links TRBV6-6 with TRBJ2-3; 7 nucleotides match TRBD1. In germline, CDR1 is MNHNY, CDR2 SVGAGI (reference sequence). Trimming took 7 bases from V and 4 from J; bases not matched to a gene: 5. The CDR3 spans 13 residues. The CDR3 region has the DNA TGTGCCAGCACACAACAGGGGCCAGATACGCAGTATTTT. Its translation: CASTQQGPDTQYF.

The chain combines TRBV28 with TRBJ2-3; D unresolved. Deletions cut 3 bases from V and 1 base from J, with 8 bases between. This CDR3 is built from 14 residues. Germline CDR1 is MDHEN and CDR2 is SYDVKM. CDR3 sequence: CASSFWARTDTQYF. For the CDR3, the DNA is TGTGCCAGCAGTTTTTGGGCACGCACAGATACGCAGTATTTT.